These T cell receptor beta chains were read from a single sample in a study of shared clonotypes between healthy human individuals. Assay: immunoSEQ multiplex PCR; the TCRdb copy retains only in-frame clones and omits some. The table includes approximately 500,000 clones, almost 97% detected once. Sequencing was carried out using naive CD4+ T cells sorted from blood. The receptors here all came from a woman aged 25 to 45 in good health. Both conserved end residues are part of each CDR3. D genes are given only for firm matches. The size field is filled for only some rows; it gives once, few, many or a size class.

clone size	D gene	V gene	J gene	CDR3 DNA	CDR3 protein
.	TRBD1	TRBV27	TRBJ1-4	TGTGCCAGCCGGGACAGCTATAATGAAAAACTGTTTTTT	CASRDSYNEKLFF
.	TRBD2	TRBV4-2	TRBJ2-3	TGTGCCAGCAGCTCCCGGACTAGCGGGAGATTAGATACGCAGTATTTT	CASSSRTSGRLDTQYF
.	.	TRBV4-2	TRBJ2-3	TGTGCCAGCAGCCCACAGACACCAGGGGCAGATACGCAGTATTTT	CASSPQTPGADTQYF
few	TRBD1	TRBV18	TRBJ1-2	TGTGCCAGCTCACCACGGAGACAGGGGCTCTATGGCTACACCTTC	CASSPRRQGLYGYTF
.	TRBD1	TRBV6-1	TRBJ1-1	TGTGCCAGCACCCCGTGGCAGGGGGACACTGAAGCTTTCTTT	CASTPWQGDTEAFF
.	TRBD2	TRBV19	TRBJ2-5	TGTGCCAGTAGTATAGCTGGGCGGGAGATCGAAGAGACCCAGTACTTC	CASSIAGREIEETQYF
.	.	TRBV10-3	TRBJ2-7	TGTGCCATCACTTCGGGGTCCTCCTACGAGCAGTACTTC	CAITSGSSYEQYF
.	TRBD2	TRBV6-5	TRBJ2-7	TGTGCCAGCAGTTACGGGCCAGGGAGGGTCGGATACGAGCAGTACTTC	CASSYGPGRVGYEQYF
.	.	TRBV5-1	TRBJ2-2	TGCGCCAGCAGCTTGCCGCTAGCCCAAAACACCGGGGAGCTGTTTTTT	CASSLPLAQNTGELFF
.	.	TRBV18	TRBJ1-3	TGTGCCAGCTCACCCCAATGGACGGGATTCTCTGGAAACACCATATATTTT	CASSPQWTGFSGNTIYF
.	.	TRBV19	TRBJ1-1	TGTGCCAGTACAAACACAGCTACCACCTCTGAAGCTTTCTTT	CASTNTATTSEAFF
.	.	TRBV19	TRBJ2-7	TGTGCCAGTAGTATGATGTCGCAGGGCGGAGGAAATGATTTGCCCTACGAGCAGTACTTC	CASSMMSQGGGNDLPYEQYF
.	TRBD1	TRBV5-1	TRBJ2-3	TGCGCCAGCAGCTTGGAGGGGGCCCATATAGATACGCAGTATTTT	CASSLEGAHIDTQYF
.	.	TRBV10-1	TRBJ2-7	TGCGCCAGCAGTGAGTCGAGGCCAGGGAGGTACGAGCAGTACTTC	CASSESRPGRYEQYF
.	TRBD1	TRBV9	TRBJ1-1	TGTGCCAGCAGCGCCGGGACAGGGGGCGATGAAGCTTTCTTT	CASSAGTGGDEAFF
.	.	TRBV27	TRBJ1-5	TGTGCCAGCAGCCCCGGACACCTTAGCAATCAGCCCCAGCATTTT	CASSPGHLSNQPQHF
.	.	TRBV5-1	TRBJ2-5	TGCGCCAGCAGCTTACGGGAGTACGGGGCGGCCCAGTACTTC	CASSLREYGAAQYF
.	.	TRBV5-1	TRBJ2-5	TGCGCCAGCAGCTTGGCCAACCGTTTCGAGACCCAGTACTTC	CASSLANRFETQYF
.	.	TRBV19	TRBJ1-2	TGTGCCAGTAGTATAGGGGGACGACGGGTCCGCTACACCTTC	CASSIGGRRVRYTF
.	.	TRBV7-9	TRBJ2-7	TGTGCCAGCAGCGCAGACAGGTCCTACGAGCAGTACTTC	CASSADRSYEQYF
.	.	TRBV13	TRBJ2-7	TGTGCCAGCAGCTTAACAAACCGGGGAGACAACTACGAGCAGTACTTC	CASSLTNRGDNYEQYF
.	TRBD2	TRBV27	TRBJ2-1	TGTGCCAGCAGATCAAGCGGGAGGGGGTACAATGAGCAGTTCTTC	CASRSSGRGYNEQFF
.	TRBD2	TRBV6-5	TRBJ2-1	TGTGCCAGCAGTTACTCAAGCGGGAGGGATAATGAGCAGTTCTTC	CASSYSSGRDNEQFF
.	TRBD1	TRBV5-1	TRBJ2-7	TGCGCCAGCAGCTGGGGACAGGGGGCTTCCTACGAGCAGTACTTC	CASSWGQGASYEQYF
.	.	TRBV7-9	TRBJ2-3	TGTGCCAGCAGCTTCCCGGCTAGGCAGTATTTT	CASSFPARQYF
.	TRBD2	TRBV19	TRBJ2-7	TGTGCCAGTAGTATCTCCTCGACTAGCGGGATTGGGTACGAGCAGTACTTC	CASSISSTSGIGYEQYF
.	.	TRBV6-5	TRBJ2-2	TGTGCCAGCAGTTACCTCTCCGCGGGGCATTCCGGGGAGCTGTTTTTT	CASSYLSAGHSGELFF
.	.	TRBV11-2	TRBJ2-3	TGTGCCAGCAGCTTAGCGGGCGGATACACAGATACGCAGTATTTT	CASSLAGGYTDTQYF
.	.	TRBV19	TRBJ2-2	TGTGCCAGTAGTGCCATCAGGGGGGCGGAGACCGGGGAGCTGTTTTTT	CASSAIRGAETGELFF
.	TRBD1	TRBV4-1	TRBJ1-1	TGCGCCAGCAGCCAAATCGCTCAGGGGGCGAAAATCGAAGCTTTCTTT	CASSQIAQGAKIEAFF
once	TRBD1	TRBV28	TRBJ1-4	TGTGCCAGCAGCCTCAGCGGGACAGGGTTTGGATCTAATGAAAAACTGTTTTTT	CASSLSGTGFGSNEKLFF
.	TRBD1	TRBV14	TRBJ2-5	TGTGCCAGCAGCAGGGGACAGGGGGCTTTTCAGGAGACCCAGTACTTC	CASSRGQGAFQETQYF
.	.	TRBV5-1	TRBJ2-7	TGCGCCAGCAGCTTGGAGGGACACTCGTACGAGCAGTACTTC	CASSLEGHSYEQYF
.	TRBD2	TRBV5-1	TRBJ2-7	TGCGCCAGCAGCGATGGGACTAGCGGGAGAAGCGACGAGCAGTACTTC	CASSDGTSGRSDEQYF
.	.	TRBV6-1	TRBJ1-1	TGTGCCAGCAGTGAATACTCCGGCGCCAACGGAGCTTTCTTT	CASSEYSGANGAFF
.	.	TRBV27	TRBJ2-3	TGTGCCAGCAGTTGGGCTAAGCTCACAGATACGCAGTATTTT	CASSWAKLTDTQYF
.	.	TRBV6-6	TRBJ1-6	TGTGCCAGCAGCACACCAAGTAATTCACCCCTCCACTTT	CASSTPSNSPLHF
.	TRBD2	TRBV4-2	TRBJ2-7	TGTGCCAGCAGCCAAGCCAGGACTAGCGAAGCTTACGAGCAGTACTTC	CASSQARTSEAYEQYF
.	TRBD1	TRBV19	TRBJ1-2	TGTGCCAGTAGTGAGGGACAGTACTATGGCTACACCTTC	CASSEGQYYGYTF
.	.	TRBV5-1	TRBJ2-5	TGCGCCAGCAGCTTGGATCAAGAGACCCAGTACTTC	CASSLDQETQYF
.	.	TRBV14	TRBJ2-7	TGTGCCAGCAGCCAAGAGGGTCGCTACGAGCAGTACTTC	CASSQEGRYEQYF
.	.	TRBV4-1	TRBJ1-5	TGCGCCAGCAGCCGTACGGACACACGGAATCAGCCCCAGCATTTT	CASSRTDTRNQPQHF
once	.	TRBV6-5	TRBJ1-1	TGTGCCAGCAGAACAGAGATTAACACTGAAGCTTTCTTT	CASRTEINTEAFF
once	.	TRBV7-3	TRBJ1-1	TGTGCCAGCAGCTTATCGGTCAGCGATAACACTGAAGCTTTCTTT	CASSLSVSDNTEAFF
.	.	TRBV4-1	TRBJ2-3	TGCGCCAGCAGCCAAGATCGGAGCGGATTAACAGATACGCAGTATTTT	CASSQDRSGLTDTQYF
.	.	TRBV6-1	TRBJ2-7	TGTGCCAGCAGTGACGCCCTAGGGGTTACACACGAGCAGTACTTC	CASSDALGVTHEQYF